The 23 T cell receptor beta chains reported below all come from one sample, sequenced in a study of T-cell reconstitution after alpha-beta-depleted transplantation in children. Library preparation (for TCRbeta) was performed with unique molecular identifiers. MiXCR, applied by TCRdb to the PCR reads, yields one record per CDR3 protein. The sample includes 800,000 to 1,000,000 distinct CDR3 sequences, roughly 29% of them seen just once. The sample here was PBMCs, mostly from graft donor cells, taken 360 days after TCRalphabeta/CD19-depleted stem cell transplant. The receptors here all came from a boy younger than two who had a stem cell transplant for SCID, so the T cells may come from the graft donor.

This clonotype showed up just a few times. The CDR3 coding sequence is TGTGCCAGCAGCTTAGCACTCATTGGAGATACGCAGTATTTT. This sequence encodes CASSLALIGDTQYF. The rearrangement joins TRBV7-9 to TRBJ2-3; D ambiguous. Looked up from germline, CDR1 is SEHNR and CDR2 is FQNEAQ (reference sequence). This CDR3 is built from 14 residues. Trimming left V 0 bases short and J 5 bases short, with 9 bases between.

The chain carries TRBV5-1 and TRBJ2-1; 13 bases map to TRBD2. The CDR3 consists of 17 residues. The germline gives CDR1 SGHRS, CDR2 YFSETQ. The V segment lost 4 bases and the J segment 5 bases; nucleotides outside the gene matches: 9. CDR3 amino acids: CASSRAPTSGGDNEQFF. In nucleotides, the CDR3 is TGCGCCAGCAGCCGGGCTCCCACTAGCGGGGGGGACAATGAGCAGTTCTTC.

This clonotype was seen a handful of times. This chain's CDR3 is CASSRDRAGDQPQHF. The CDR3 bases are TGTGCCAGCAGCAGGGACAGGGCCGGTGATCAGCCCCAGCATTTT. The rearrangement links TRBV7-9 to TRBJ1-5; TRBD1 aligns across 9 bases. V shed 5 bases and J 5 bases; nucleotides not matched to a gene: 7. CDR3 length equals 15 residues. In germline, CDR1 is SEHNR, CDR2 FQNEAQ (reference sequence).

This chain links TRBV20-1 with TRBJ1-6; D might be TRBD1 (5 bases). V lost 1 base and J 0 bases, leaving 10 bases between the germline ends. Per germline, CDR1 DFQATT and CDR2 SNEGSKA (reference sequence). This CDR3 has 16 amino acids. CDR3 nucleotide sequence: TGCAGTGCTAGAGGCCCGGGACGCTCCTATAATTCACCCCTCCACTTT. This sequence encodes CSARGPGRSYNSPLHF.

This chain joins TRBV5-1 and TRBJ1-6; D may be TRBD1 (5 bases). Germline V gene lookup returns CDR1 SGHRS and CDR2 YFSETQ. The CDR3 length is 14 residues. V lost 0 bases and J lost 10, with 11 bases in between. The CDR3 bases are TGCGCCAGCAGCTTGGGACAGCGAGGATCACCCCTCCACTTT. It translates to CASSLGQRGSPLHF.

J is TRBJ2-7 and V is TRBV6-1; 7 nucleotides match TRBD1. CDR3 size: 14 residues. V lost 5 bases and J lost 1; bases outside the gene matches: 5. Germline V gives CDR1 MNHNS, CDR2 SASEGT. The CDR3 sequence: CASSKRQGSYEQYF. In nucleotides, the CDR3 is TGTGCCAGCAGTAAGCGACAGGGATCCTACGAGCAGTACTTC.

The chain combines TRBV19 with TRBJ1-1, with TRBD1 matching over 7 bases. With V trimmed by 7 bases and J by 0 bases, 5 bases remained unmatched. Germline CDR1 reads LNHDA; CDR2 reads SQIVND (reference sequence). CDR3 length: 14 residues. The CDR3 bases are TGTGCCAGTACCCAGGGGGAAATGAACACTGAAGCTTTCTTT. It is translated as CASTQGEMNTEAFF.

V gene TRBV12-5 combines with J gene TRBJ1-6; weak D call: TRBD1 (5 bases). Germline-derived CDR1 and CDR2 are LGHNT and FRNRAP. The CDR3 is made up of 17 amino acids. The germline V and J ends were trimmed by 1 base and 0 bases, with 10 bases remaining between them. CDR3 sequence: CASGLAFGGSYNSPLHF. The CDR3 DNA is TGTGCTAGTGGTTTGGCCTTCGGGGGCTCCTATAATTCACCCCTCCACTTT.

The chain joins TRBV12-3 or TRBV12-4 to TRBJ2-3; the match to TRBD1 covers 7 bases. The V and J ends lost 3 bases and 2 bases, in that order; junction bases with no gene match: 5. The CDR3 contains 15 residues. The CDR3 is CASSFGQELTDTQYF. For the CDR3, the DNA is TGTGCCAGCAGTTTTGGACAGGAACTCACAGATACGCAGTATTTT.

The table lists this clonotype with a few counts. The V and J genes are TRBV12-3 or TRBV12-4 and TRBJ2-7, with 9 bases aligning to TRBD1. This CDR3 has 14 residues. The J segment lost 7 bases and the V segment lost 4 bases, leaving 8 bases of the junction unmatched. The CDR3 nucleotides are TGTGCCAGCAGTTCCCTACAGGGGGCAGGGGAGCAGTACTTC. Translating it yields CASSSLQGAGEQYF.

This clonotype was seen more than once but under ten times. This chain uses TRBV7-9 with TRBJ2-7; tentatively, D is TRBD2 (5 bases). Germline CDR1 SEHNR, CDR2 FQNEAQ (reference sequence). The CDR3 spans 14 residues. V lost 3 bases to trimming and J lost 3 bases, with 12 bases between them. CDR3: CASSFDGELYEQYF. CDR3 DNA: TGTGCCAGCAGCTTCGACGGGGAGCTCTACGAGCAGTACTTC.

The chain couples TRBV5-1 to TRBJ2-1, with 9 bases identical to TRBD2. Germline CDR1 and CDR2: SGHRS and YFSETQ. J gave up 2 bases and V 3 bases, and 9 bases lay outside the gene matches. This CDR3 is built from 17 residues. The CDR3 nucleotides are TGCGCCAGCAGCTCAGCCGGTAGCGGGGGCGCCTACAATGAGCAGTTCTTC. It encodes CASSSAGSGGAYNEQFF. The variable domain in full, with the rest retrieved from reference TRBV5-1 and TRBJ2-1, is KAGVTQTPRYLIKTRGQQVTLSCSPISGHRSVSWYQQTPGQGLQFLFEYFSETQRNKGNFPGRFSGRQFSNSRSEMNVSTLELGDSALYLCASSSAGSGGAYNEQFFGPGTRLTVL.

The rearrangement joins TRBV12-3 or TRBV12-4 to TRBJ2-2; D not resolved. The V and J ends lost 1 base and 7 bases respectively, with 13 bases between them. CDR3 length: 15 residues. The CDR3 loop is CASSLVGPGGGELFF. The CDR3, as DNA: TGTGCCAGCAGTTTAGTGGGCCCCGGCGGCGGGGAGCTGTTTTTT.

The V gene is TRBV20-1, the J gene TRBJ2-3; a possible D gene is TRBD2 (5 bases). The germline V and J ends were trimmed by 0 bases and 3 bases, with 10 bases remaining between them. The CDR3 covers 14 residues. Germline V lookup: CDR1 DFQATT, CDR2 SNEGSKA (reference sequence). The chain's CDR3 is CSAREPRGTDTQYF. In DNA form, the CDR3 reads TGCAGTGCTAGAGAACCCCGAGGGACAGATACGCAGTATTTT.

The chain links TRBV3-1 to TRBJ2-3, with a tentative D call TRBD2 (6 bases). The CDR3 covers 16 residues. Trimming took off 3 bases at V and 1 base at J, with 14 bases between the two ends. CDR1 is LGHDT and CDR2 is YNNKEL in the germline V gene (reference sequence). The chain's CDR3 is CASSQGTPTGTDTQYF. CDR3 sequence (DNA): TGTGCCAGCAGCCAGGGGACTCCTACGGGCACAGATACGCAGTATTTT.

This sequence joins TRBV6-5 and TRBJ2-7; the match to TRBD1 covers 7 bases. Per the germline V gene, CDR1 is MNHEY and CDR2 is SVGAGI. CDR3 length: 16 residues. V was pared by 2 bases and J by 6 bases, with 13 bases of the junction left unmatched. This chain's CDR3 is CASSYVTRGPPGEQYF. In DNA form, the CDR3 reads TGTGCCAGCAGTTACGTTACTAGGGGGCCCCCGGGCGAGCAGTACTTC.

The V call is TRBV6-5, the J call TRBJ1-1, with a weak D call TRBD1 (5 bases). The CDR3 is made up of 17 amino acids. Trimming shortened V by 0 bases and J by 6 bases, and 20 bases separated the two germline ends. CDR1 MNHEY and CDR2 SVGAGI come from the germline V gene. In nucleotides, the CDR3 is TGTGCCAGCAGTTACTCGAAGCTCGGGGCAGGGACGGCTGAAGCTTTCTTT. Translation gives CASSYSKLGAGTAEAFF.

As concerns this clonotype: The likely explanation is a read error, given a far larger clone one base away. The CDR3 region is CASSFPFYEQYF. In DNA form, the CDR3 reads TGTGCCAGCAGCTTCCCCTTCTACGAGCAGTACTTC. The rearrangement joins TRBV7-2 to TRBJ2-7, with no clear D. Trimming removed 3 bases from V and 3 bases from J, with 6 bases in between. CDR3 length: 12 amino acids. Germline-derived CDR1 and CDR2 are SGHTA and FQGNSA.

This clonotype was recorded a few times. The chain carries TRBV20-1 and TRBJ2-2, with D uncertain. There are 14 residues in the CDR3. The V end lost 5 bases, the J end lost 7 bases, and 17 bases lay between the germline ends. CDR1 DFQATT and CDR2 SNEGSKA come from the germline V gene (reference sequence). CDR3 loop: CSAFPHSDFGELFF. As DNA, the CDR3 is TGCAGTGCTTTTCCACACAGTGACTTCGGGGAGCTGTTTTTT.

This clonotype was found a few times. The gene calls are TRBV6-1 and TRBJ1-1; 7 nucleotides match TRBD1. V shed 2 bases, J shed 6 bases, and the junction held 9 bases outside the gene matches. This CDR3 has 15 residues. Germline CDR1 and CDR2: MNHNS and SASEGT. CDR3 amino acids: CASSERAGGKPEAFF. CDR3 bases: TGTGCCAGCAGTGAAAGAGCAGGGGGGAAACCTGAAGCTTTCTTT.

The V call is TRBV18, the J call TRBJ1-3; D uncertain. The CDR3 is 15 residues long. CDR1 and CDR2 (germline): KGHSH, LQKENI. V lost 2 bases, J lost 0 bases, and 8 bases lay in between. The CDR3 coding sequence is TGTGCCAGCTCACCAGGAGAAAGCTCTGGAAACACCATATATTTT. Protein sequence: CASSPGESSGNTIYF.

This clonotype occurred a few times. This chain's CDR3 is CASSLGGGNTDTQYF. CDR3 coding DNA: TGTGCCAGCAGTTTAGGCGGGGGGAACACAGATACGCAGTATTTT. The V and J genes are TRBV28 and TRBJ2-3, with 8 bases identical to TRBD2. From germline, CDR1 is MDHEN and CDR2 SYDVKM. V was pared by 2 bases and J by 2 bases, with 3 bases of the junction left unmatched. The CDR3 totals 15 residues.

This clonotype was picked up a small number of times. This rearrangement joins TRBV2 to TRBJ1-5, with a tentative D call TRBD1 (5 bases). Germline-derived CDR1 and CDR2 are SNHLY and FYNNEI. The CDR3 is 15 residues long. V was shortened by 3 bases and J by 4 bases, with 13 bases between the two germline ends. The CDR3 nucleotides read TGTGCCAGCAGTGATAGGGGCAGGGTTAATCAGCCCCAGCATTTT. Translated: CASSDRGRVNQPQHF.